This TCR beta chain emerged from a study of blood T cell repertoires in COVID-19. Turning to the study itself: Acute and convalescent COVID-19 samples came from the United States, Italy and Spain. PBMCs, B-cell-depleted T cells, or T cells were the source of the cDNA or gDNA that made up the material.

How the authors handled the data: Researchers report that nucleated cell counts were estimated from reference gene primer amplification. Data came from immunoSEQ multiplex PCR; TCRdb stores just in-frame clones and leaves some out. The V and J calls and clone size are taken from that table; D and trimming were inferred from the DNA. The data show fewer than 35,000 clones, approximately 91% seen once. Germline V gene data show CDR1 as SNHLY and CDR2 as FYNNEI. This CDR3 has 18 residues. V shed 6 bases and J 2 bases; nucleotides not matched to a gene: 8. The clonotype comes from a man between 65 and 80 years old with active COVID-19. The chain has TRBV2 and TRBJ2-2, with 14 nucleotides matching TRBD2. What was sequenced was peripheral blood. This CDR3 is CASSGGLAGGPNTGELFF. CDR3 nucleotide sequence: TGTGCCAGCAGCGGCGGACTAGCGGGGGGACCCAACACCGGGGAGCTGTTTTTT. Full variable domain (outside the CDR3, taken from reference TRBV2 and TRBJ2-2): EPEVTQTPSHQVTQMGQEVILRCVPISNHLYFYWYRQILGQKVEFLVSFYNNEISEKSEIFDDQFSVERPDGSNFTLKIRSTKLEDSAMYFCASSGGLAGGPNTGELFFGEGSRLTVL.